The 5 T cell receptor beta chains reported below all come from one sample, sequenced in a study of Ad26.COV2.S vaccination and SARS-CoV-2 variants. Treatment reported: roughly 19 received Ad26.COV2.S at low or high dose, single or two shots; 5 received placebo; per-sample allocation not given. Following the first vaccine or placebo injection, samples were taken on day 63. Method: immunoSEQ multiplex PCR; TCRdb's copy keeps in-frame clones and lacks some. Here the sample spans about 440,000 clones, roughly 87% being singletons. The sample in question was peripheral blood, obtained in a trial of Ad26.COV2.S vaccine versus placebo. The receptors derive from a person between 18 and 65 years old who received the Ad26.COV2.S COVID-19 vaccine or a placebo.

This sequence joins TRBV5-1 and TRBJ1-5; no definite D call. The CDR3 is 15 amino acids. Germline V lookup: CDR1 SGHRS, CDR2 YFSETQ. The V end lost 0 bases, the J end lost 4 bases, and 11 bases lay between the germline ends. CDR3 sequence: CASSLVSSDNQPQHF. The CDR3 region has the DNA TGCGCCAGCAGCTTGGTTAGCTCCGATAATCAGCCCCAGCATTTT. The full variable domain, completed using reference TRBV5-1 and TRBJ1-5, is KAGVTQTPRYLIKTRGQQVTLSCSPISGHRSVSWYQQTPGQGLQFLFEYFSETQRNKGNFPGRFSGRQFSNSRSEMNVSTLELGDSALYLCASSLVSSDNQPQHFGDGTRLSIL.

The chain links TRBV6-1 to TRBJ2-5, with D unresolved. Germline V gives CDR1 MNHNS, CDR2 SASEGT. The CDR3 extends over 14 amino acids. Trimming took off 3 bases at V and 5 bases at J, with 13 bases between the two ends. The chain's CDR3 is CASSDGSAVETQYF. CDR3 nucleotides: TGTGCCAGCAGTGACGGTTCAGCTGTGGAGACCCAGTACTTC.

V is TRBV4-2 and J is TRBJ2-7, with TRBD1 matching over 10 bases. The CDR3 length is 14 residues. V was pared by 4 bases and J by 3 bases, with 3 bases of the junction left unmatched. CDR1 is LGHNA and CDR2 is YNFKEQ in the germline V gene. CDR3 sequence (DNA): TGTGCCAGCAGCCGCGGACAGGGGGGCTACGAGCAGTACTTC. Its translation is CASSRGQGGYEQYF.

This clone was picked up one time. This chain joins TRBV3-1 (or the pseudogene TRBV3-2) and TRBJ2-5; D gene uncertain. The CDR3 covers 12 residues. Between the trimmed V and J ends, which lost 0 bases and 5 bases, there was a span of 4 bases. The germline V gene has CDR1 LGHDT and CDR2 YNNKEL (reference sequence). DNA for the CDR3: TGTGCCAGCAGCCAAGATGGTGAGACCCAGTACTTC. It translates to CASSQDGETQYF.

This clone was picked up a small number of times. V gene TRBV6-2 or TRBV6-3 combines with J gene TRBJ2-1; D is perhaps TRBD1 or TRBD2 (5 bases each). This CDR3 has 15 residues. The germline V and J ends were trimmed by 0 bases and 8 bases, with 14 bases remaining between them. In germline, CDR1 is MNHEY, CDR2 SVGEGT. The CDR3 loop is CASSYSLEGWDEQFF. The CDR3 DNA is TGTGCCAGCAGTTACTCCTTAGAGGGGTGGGATGAGCAGTTCTTC.